This T cell receptor (beta chain) was identified during a study of Ad26.COV2.S vaccination and SARS-CoV-2 variants (dated by TCRdb to the early 2020s). About the investigation overall: Donors in the vaccine arm were drawn from COV1001, a phase I-IIa trial of Ad26.COV2.S in healthy adults that was multicentre, randomized, double-blind and placebo-controlled. The TCR-sequenced set comprised about 30 samples: approximately 19 Ad26.COV2.S vaccine recipients, 5 placebo recipients and 8 SARS-CoV-2 convalescent individuals. Trial participants were randomized into five groups of five: low-dose or high-dose Ad26.COV2.S given once or twice, or placebo on both occasions. TCRbeta repertoire sequencing was used to assess the specificity and breadth of SARS-CoV-2-reactive T cell receptors after Ad26.COV2.S vaccination. Ad26.COV2.S was given intramuscularly at 5x10^10 or 1x10^11 viral particles, as a single shot or as two shots 56 days apart. Blinding of investigators to trial group allocation was maintained during experiments and outcome assessment. Paper-wide results and their limitations: The authors noted that total T cell responses may have been underestimated by the TCR breadth and depth analyses. Compared with placebo recipients, Ad26.COV2.S recipients showed higher spike-specific TCR breadth (P = 0.0014). The study was not powered for comparison of responses between vaccine doses or regimens. After vaccination, substantial breadth of spike-specific CD8+ and CD4+ T cell responses was reported. Vaccine and placebo recipients had similar non-spike TCR breadth, a finding consistent with the vaccine containing only spike.

This clone is a singleton in its sample. The clone's antigen remains unknown. Base qualities are missing; no much larger clone stands one base away. The immunoSEQ Assay was the method used to sequence TCRbeta CDR3 regions. After extraction, genomic DNA underwent amplification by bias-controlled multiplex PCR, followed by high-throughput sequencing. Under the source paper's analysis protocol: To quantify the absolute abundance of every unique TCRbeta CDR3 region, sequences were collapsed and filtered. T cell fraction was estimated by normalization of TCRbeta template counts to usable DNA, with usable DNA being measured through amplification of reference genes present in all nucleated cells. Repertoire TCRs were annotated as SARS-CoV-2-specific by exact matching of V gene, CDR3 amino acid sequence and J gene to a known reactive TCR set. The reference SARS-CoV-2 TCR set was derived from MIRA and filtered for enrichment in COVID-19-positive ImmuneCODE repertoires, a step that removed public or cross-reactive TCRs. Using the MIRA antigens, annotated TCRs were further analysed by specific ORF or by position within an ORF. Breadth was defined as annotated unique rearrangements over total unique productive rearrangements; depth was the summed frequency of those rearrangements. Two-sided Wilcoxon rank-sum tests were used to compare TCR breadth between groups. The immuneACCESS repertoire file appears here via TCRdb, limited to in-frame rearrangements. These files lack a portion of the clones; in checked studies, under half of the deficit traces to unresolved V genes, and the cause of the others is not known. The V and J calls and clone size come from that table; D and trimming were worked out from the DNA. A total of fewer than 300,000 clones appear in this sample, more than 70% of them only once. The biggest ten clones account for about 3.5% of the sample.

Interpreted using the paper, the treatment or condition label stands for: some 20 received Ad26.COV2.S at low or high dose, single or two shots; about 5 received placebo; per-sample allocation not given. For vaccine and placebo recipients, the sequenced repertoires came from samples collected on day 63 after the first injection. In Cohort 1b, around 23 adults aged 18-55 years were enrolled at a single site in Boston, USA, between 29 July and 7 August 2020. Ad26.COV2.S was a replication-incompetent adenovirus type 26 vector expressing a prefusion-stabilized SARS-CoV-2 spike protein from the original Wuhan strain. From a lookup of the germline V gene, CDR1 and CDR2 are SGHRS and YFSETQ. The CDR3 goes from the cysteine to the phenylalanine over 15 residues. Solely the CDR3 DNA is kept, with 45 bases framed from the first base. The germline V end is reduced by 4 bases and the J end by 2 bases; junction bases left unmatched: 7.

The specimen was peripheral blood, collected in a trial of Ad26.COV2.S vaccine versus placebo. This sequence originates from a person aged 18-65 years who received the Ad26.COV2.S COVID-19 vaccine or a placebo. Recombination joined TRBV5-1 with TRBJ2-7; TRBD1 aligns with 9 central bases. CDR3 reads: CASSEGQGYTYEQYF. The DNA is TGCGCCAGCAGCGAGGGACAGGGCTACACCTACGAGCAGTACTTC.